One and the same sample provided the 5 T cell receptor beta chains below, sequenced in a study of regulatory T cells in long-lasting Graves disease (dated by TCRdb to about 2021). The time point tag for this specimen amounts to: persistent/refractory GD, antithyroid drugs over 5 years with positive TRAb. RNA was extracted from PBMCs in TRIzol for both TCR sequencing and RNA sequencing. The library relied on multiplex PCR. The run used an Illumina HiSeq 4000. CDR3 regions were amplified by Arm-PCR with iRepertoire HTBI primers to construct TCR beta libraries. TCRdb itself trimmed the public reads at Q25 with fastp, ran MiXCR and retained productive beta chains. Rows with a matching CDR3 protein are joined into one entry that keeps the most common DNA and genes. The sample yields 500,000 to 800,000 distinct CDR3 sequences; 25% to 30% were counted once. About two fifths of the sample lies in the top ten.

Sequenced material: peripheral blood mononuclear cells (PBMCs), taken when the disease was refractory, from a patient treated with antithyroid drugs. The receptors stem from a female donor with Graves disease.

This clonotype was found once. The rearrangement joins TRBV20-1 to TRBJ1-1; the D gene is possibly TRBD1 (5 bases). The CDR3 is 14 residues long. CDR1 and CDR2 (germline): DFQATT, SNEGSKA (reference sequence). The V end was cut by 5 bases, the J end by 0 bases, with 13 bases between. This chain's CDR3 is CSAAPGTVNTEAFF. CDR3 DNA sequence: TGCAGTGCTGCTCCCGGGACGGTGAACACTGAAGCTTTCTTT.

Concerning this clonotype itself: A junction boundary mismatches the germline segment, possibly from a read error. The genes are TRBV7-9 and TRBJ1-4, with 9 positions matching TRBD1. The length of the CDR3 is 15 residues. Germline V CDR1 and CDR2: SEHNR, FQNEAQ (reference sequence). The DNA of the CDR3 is TGTGCCAGCAGCAGACAGGGGGGTGTCGGTCAAAAACTGTCTTTT. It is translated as CASSRQGGVGQKLSF.

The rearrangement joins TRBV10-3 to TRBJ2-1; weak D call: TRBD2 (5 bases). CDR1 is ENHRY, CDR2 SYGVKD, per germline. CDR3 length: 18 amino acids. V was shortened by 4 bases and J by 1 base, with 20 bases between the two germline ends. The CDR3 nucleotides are TGTGCCATCAGTGGGGAGACTACGGACCGGGGATCCTACAATGAGCAGTTCTTC. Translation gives CAISGETTDRGSYNEQFF.

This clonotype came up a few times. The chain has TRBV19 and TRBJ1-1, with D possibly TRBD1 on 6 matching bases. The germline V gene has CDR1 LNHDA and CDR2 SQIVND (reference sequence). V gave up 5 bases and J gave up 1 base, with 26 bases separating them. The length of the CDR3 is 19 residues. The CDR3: CASSALKVTVEGGNTEAFF. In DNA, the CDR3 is TGTGCCAGTAGTGCGCTCAAGGTCACAGTGGAGGGGGGGAACACTGAAGCTTTCTTT. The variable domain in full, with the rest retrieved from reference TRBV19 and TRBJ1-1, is DGGITQSPKYLFRKEGQNVTLSCEQNLNHDAMYWYRQDPGQGLRLIYYSQIVNDFQKGDIAEGYSVSREKKESFPLTVTSAQKNPTAFYLCASSALKVTVEGGNTEAFFGQGTRLTVV.

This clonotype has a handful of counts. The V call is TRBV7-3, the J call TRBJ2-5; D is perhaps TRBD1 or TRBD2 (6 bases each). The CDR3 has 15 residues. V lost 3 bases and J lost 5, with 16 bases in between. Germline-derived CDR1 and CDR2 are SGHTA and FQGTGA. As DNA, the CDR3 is TGTGCCAGCAGCTTTAGCGGAGAAGGGGGGGAGACCCAGTACTTC. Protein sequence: CASSFSGEGGETQYF.